The 18 T cell receptor beta chains listed next were all sequenced from one sample in a study of cytotoxic CD8 clonotypes in ibrutinib-treated CLL. Profiling relied on immunoSEQ multiplex PCR, and the TCRdb table lists in-frame clones only, not all of them. The sample has about 160,000 clones; about four fifths are singletons. Sequencing was performed on PBMCs, taken after 12 months of ibrutinib treatment. The receptor source for this set is a human donor with chronic lymphocytic leukemia.

This clone was seen only once. The V call is TRBV2, the J call TRBJ1-2; D unresolved. The CDR3 spans 15 residues. In germline, CDR1 is SNHLY, CDR2 FYNNEI. The V gene lost 4 bases and the J gene lost 0 bases, with 12 bases spanning the gap. DNA of the CDR3: TGTGCCAGCAGTGTGGTTCCTAACACTAACTATGGCTACACCTTC. Encoded protein: CASSVVPNTNYGYTF.

The chain has TRBV7-8 and TRBJ2-1; D gene uncertain. V gave up 0 bases and J gave up 0 bases, with 15 bases separating them. The CDR3 has 18 amino acids. Germline V gives CDR1 SGHVS, CDR2 FQNEAQ. For the CDR3, the DNA is TGTGCCAGCAGCTTAGCGCCTATCCACAGCTTCTCCTACAATGAGCAGTTCTTC. Translated, it gives CASSLAPIHSFSYNEQFF.

The chain recombines TRBV7-8 with TRBJ1-1; D ambiguous. The CDR3 loop spans 13 amino acids. Germline V gene lookup returns CDR1 SGHVS and CDR2 FQNEAQ. Trimming left V 5 bases short and J 1 base short, with 8 bases between. This CDR3 is CASSTRRNTEAFF. CDR3 DNA sequence: TGTGCCAGCAGCACCAGGAGGAACACTGAAGCTTTCTTT.

This clone was seen a single time. V and J are TRBV10-3 and TRBJ1-1; TRBD1 might be the D (5 bases). V lost 10 bases and J lost 1, with 19 bases in between. CDR3 size: 15 residues. CDR1 and CDR2 (germline): ENHRY, SYGVKD. In DNA, the CDR3 is TGTGCCAGTACTCGTAGGACACATCAGAACACTGAAGCTTTCTTT. It encodes CASTRRTHQNTEAFF.

The V call is TRBV11-1, the J call TRBJ2-3; 7 bases align to TRBD2. CDR3 size: 16 residues. Germline values: CDR1 SGHAT, CDR2 FQDESV (reference sequence). The J segment lost 0 bases and the V segment lost 2 bases, leaving 5 bases of the junction unmatched. DNA for the CDR3: TGTGCCAGCAGCTTATGGGGGGGGTCTAGCACAGATACGCAGTATTTT. Translation gives CASSLWGGSSTDTQYF.

The CDR3 region is CASSIDREEGAFF. The CDR3 nucleotides read TGTGCCAGTAGTATTGACAGGGAGGAGGGAGCTTTCTTT. The chain is built from TRBV19 and TRBJ1-1, with TRBD1 matching 7 bases. CDR3 length equals 13 residues. Per the germline V gene, CDR1 is LNHDA and CDR2 is SQIVND (reference sequence). Trimming removed 3 bases from V and 10 bases from J; junction bases left unmatched: 8.

This CDR3 is CASSLDRSYNEQFF. CDR3 nucleotide sequence: TGTGCCAGCAGCTTAGATCGGAGCTACAATGAGCAGTTCTTC. V usage is TRBV11-3 and J usage is TRBJ2-1; no reliable D call. Germline lookup yields CDR1 SGHNT and CDR2 YENEEA. V was cut by 0 bases and J by 3 bases, with 6 bases left in between. This CDR3 comprises 14 residues.

Remarks on this clone: At one end the junction does not follow the germline gene, possibly because of a read error. The chain couples TRBV7-7 to TRBJ2-3; D is possibly TRBD1 or TRBD2 (6 bases each). Germline CDR1 reads SSHAT; CDR2 reads FNYEAQ (reference sequence). This CDR3 has 15 amino acids. The CDR3: CASSPVGGGGDTQYF. For the CDR3, the DNA is TGTGCTAGCAGCCCCGTCGGAGGGGGTGGGGATACGCAGTATTTT.

This clone showed up just a few times. The chain combines TRBV9 with TRBJ2-3; D possibly corresponds to TRBD1 (5 bases). CDR1 and CDR2 (germline): SGDLS, YYNGEE. This CDR3 contains 15 residues. Trimming pared 0 bases from V and 0 bases from J, leaving 8 bases between. This chain's CDR3 is CASSVGTISTDTQYF. DNA of the CDR3: TGTGCCAGCAGCGTAGGGACAATAAGCACAGATACGCAGTATTTT.

The genes are TRBV6-5 and TRBJ1-2; D not resolved. This CDR3 is 11 amino acids long. Trimming removed 5 bases at V and 4 bases at J, with 5 bases between. Germline V gives CDR1 MNHEY, CDR2 SVGAGI. The CDR3 DNA is TGTGCCAGCAGTAGTAGCTATGGCTACACCTTC. This codes for CASSSSYGYTF.

V is TRBV5-1 and J is TRBJ2-5; 10 bases are shared with TRBD1. The trim removed 5 bases at V and 5 bases at J, leaving 18 bases unmatched. The germline V gene has CDR1 SGHRS and CDR2 YFSETQ. CDR3 length equals 18 residues. The CDR3 DNA reads as TGCGCCAGCAGGCGTGGGGACTATGACAGGGGGCGCGCTGAGACCCAGTACTTC. This translates into CASRRGDYDRGRAETQYF. Full variable domain (missing parts from reference TRBV5-1 and TRBJ2-5): KAGVTQTPRYLIKTRGQQVTLSCSPISGHRSVSWYQQTPGQGLQFLFEYFSETQRNKGNFPGRFSGRQFSNSRSEMNVSTLELGDSALYLCASRRGDYDRGRAETQYFGPGTRLLVL.

The V and J genes are TRBV5-1 and TRBJ2-2; the match to TRBD1 covers 9 bases. The V segment lost 3 bases and the J segment 4 bases; nucleotides outside the gene matches: 4. The CDR3 is made up of 15 amino acids. Germline CDR1 SGHRS, CDR2 YFSETQ. For the CDR3, the DNA is TGCGCCAGCAGCTACGGACAGGGGTCCACCGGGGAGCTGTTTTTT. This translates into CASSYGQGSTGELFF.

This clone is a singleton in its sample. The J gene is TRBJ2-7, the V gene TRBV5-4; D gene uncertain. CDR3 length: 14 residues. The V end was cut by 2 bases, the J end by 3 bases, with 12 bases between. CDR1 SGHNT and CDR2 YYREEE come from the germline V gene (reference sequence). The CDR3 sequence is CASSLGDRYYEQYF. The CDR3 nucleotides read TGTGCCAGCAGCTTAGGTGATAGATACTACGAGCAGTACTTC.

The V gene is TRBV28, the J gene TRBJ1-5; no firm D call. Germline V lookup: CDR1 MDHEN, CDR2 SYDVKM. The CDR3 contains 17 residues. V dropped 8 bases and J dropped 0 bases, with 20 bases sitting between them. CDR3 in amino acids: CASQWETYVNSNQPQHF. In DNA form, the CDR3 reads TGTGCCAGCCAGTGGGAGACATACGTCAATAGCAATCAGCCCCAGCATTTT.

This clone was seen only once. The chain uses TRBV7-8 and TRBJ2-5, with D possibly TRBD2 on 6 matching bases. Trimming took 5 bases from V and 3 from J, leaving 13 bases between them. Germline V gene sequence: CDR1 SGHVS, CDR2 FQNEAQ. CDR3 size: 14 residues. CDR3 sequence (DNA): TGTGCCAGCAGCGCCGCCGGCGGGGAAGAGACCCAGTACTTC. Translated: CASSAAGGEETQYF.

Notes on this clone: Other DNA sequences in this sample translate to the same CDR3. The CDR3 sequence is CASSLSVRDTEAFF. CDR3 nucleotides: TGCGCCAGCAGCTTGTCGGTCCGGGACACTGAAGCTTTCTTT. The chain is built from TRBV5-1 and TRBJ1-1; D is ambiguous. Germline-derived CDR1 and CDR2 are SGHRS and YFSETQ. The V end lost 1 base, the J end lost 3 bases, and 10 bases lay between the germline ends. CDR3 length: 14 residues.

This chain uses TRBV7-9 with TRBJ1-5; D not certain. The germline gives CDR1 SEHNR, CDR2 FQNEAQ (reference sequence). This CDR3 contains 14 residues. V was shortened by 5 bases and J by 0 bases, with 8 bases between the two germline ends. CDR3: CASSPVNSNQPQHF. Written as DNA, the CDR3 is TGTGCCAGCAGCCCGGTAAATAGCAATCAGCCCCAGCATTTT.

V gene TRBV7-2 combines with J gene TRBJ2-2; TRBD2 aligns across 11 bases. The CDR3 has 16 amino acids. V lost 5 bases to trimming and J lost 6 bases; unmatched junction nucleotides: 8. Germline CDR1 is SGHTA and CDR2 is FQGNSA. CDR3 nucleotide sequence: TGTGCCAGCAGCGGGCGGGGACTAGCGGTTGCCGGGGAGCTGTTTTTT. Its protein product is CASSGRGLAVAGELFF.